Included here is one T cell receptor beta chain sequence, with context. Its target is not known. A much larger clonotype is one base distant, so this may be a read error. Other DNA sequences from this sample encode an identical CDR3 as well. This entry comes from a study of shared clonotypes between healthy human individuals. Study information: Donors had three CD4 naive, three CD4 memory, two CD8 naive and one CD8 memory plate apiece.

Germline V gives CDR1 SNHLY, CDR2 FYNNEI. J was trimmed by 2 bases and V by 4 bases; bases with no gene match: 1. This CDR3 is 13 amino acids long. Study-level points and caveats: A generally larger estimated richness was seen in naive subsets than in memory subsets. Incomplete sequencing of sorted subsets was indicated by rarefaction despite large depth.

In the authors' workflow: Junction-only immunoSEQ sequences carried no quality scores, so filtering differed. TCRdb keeps only in-frame clones here, not all; method: immunoSEQ multiplex PCR. Clone size and V and J calls were adopted from that table, with D and trimming inferred from the DNA. The sample records about 2.5 million clones, just under 95% being singletons. This TCR came from a man aged 18 to 29 in good health. Some clones in this sample may be carry-over from other donors' samples. Sequenced material: naive CD4+ T cells from PBMCs. The subset here: CD45RA+ positively selected. The chain uses TRBV2 and TRBJ1-1; the match to TRBD1 covers 7 bases. The CDR3 sequence is CASSGQGNTEAFF. CDR3 nucleotides: TGTGCCAGCAGTGGACAGGGTAACACTGAAGCTTTCTTT.